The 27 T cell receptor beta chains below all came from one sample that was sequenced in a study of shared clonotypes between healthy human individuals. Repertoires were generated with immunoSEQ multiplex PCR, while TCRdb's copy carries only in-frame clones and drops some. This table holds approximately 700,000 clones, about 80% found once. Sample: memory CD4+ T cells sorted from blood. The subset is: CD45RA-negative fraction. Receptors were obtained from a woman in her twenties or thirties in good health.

The chain's CDR3 is CASRLQGRNTEAFF. CDR3 in DNA: TGTGCCAGCAGGCTACAGGGGAGGAACACTGAAGCTTTCTTT. The chain uses TRBV6-1 and TRBJ1-1; 7 nucleotides align to TRBD1. The CDR3 has 14 amino acids. The V and J ends lost 6 bases and 1 base, in that order; junction bases with no gene match: 5. Germline V CDR1 and CDR2: MNHNS, SASEGT.

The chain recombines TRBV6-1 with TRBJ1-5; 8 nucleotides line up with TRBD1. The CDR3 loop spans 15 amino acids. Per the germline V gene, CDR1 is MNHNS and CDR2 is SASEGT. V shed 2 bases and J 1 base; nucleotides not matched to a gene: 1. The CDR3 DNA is TGTGCCAGCAGTGAATGGACAGGGAGCAATCAGCCCCAGCATTTT. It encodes CASSEWTGSNQPQHF.

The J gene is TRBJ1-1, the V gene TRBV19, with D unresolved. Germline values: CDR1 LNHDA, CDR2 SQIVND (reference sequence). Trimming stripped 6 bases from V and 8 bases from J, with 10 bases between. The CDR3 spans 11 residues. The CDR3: CASRGNIEAFF. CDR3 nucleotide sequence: TGTGCCAGTAGAGGGAACATAGAAGCTTTCTTT.

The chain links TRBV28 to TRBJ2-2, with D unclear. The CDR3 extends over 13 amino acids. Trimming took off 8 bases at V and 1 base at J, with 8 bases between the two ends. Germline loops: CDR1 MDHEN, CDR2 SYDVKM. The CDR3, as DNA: TGTGCCAGCCGGGCCATGAACACCGGGGAGCTGTTTTTT. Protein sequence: CASRAMNTGELFF.

CDR3 residues: CASRLVSTGELFF. CDR3 bases: TGTGCCAGCAGACTCGTCAGCACCGGGGAGCTGTTTTTT. J is TRBJ2-2 and V is TRBV2; D is ambiguous. Trimming removed 6 bases from V and 4 bases from J, with 9 bases in between. The CDR3 length is 13 residues. The germline gives CDR1 SNHLY, CDR2 FYNNEI.

The CDR3 loop is CASSQDLLQDNEQFF. CDR3 nucleotides: TGTGCCAGCAGCCAAGATCTACTACAGGACAATGAGCAGTTCTTC. The rearrangement links TRBV4-2 to TRBJ2-1; TRBD1 is a possible D gene (5 bases). The CDR3 has 15 residues. V lost 0 bases to trimming and J lost 5 bases, with 11 bases between them. Germline loops: CDR1 LGHNA, CDR2 YNFKEQ.

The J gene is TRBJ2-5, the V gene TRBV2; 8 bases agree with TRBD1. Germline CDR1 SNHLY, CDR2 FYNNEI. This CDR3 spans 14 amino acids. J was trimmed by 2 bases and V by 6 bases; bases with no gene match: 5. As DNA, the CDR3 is TGTGCCAGCAGCGGGCGGACAGGGCAAGAGACCCAGTACTTC. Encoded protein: CASSGRTGQETQYF.

The CDR3 sequence: CATVGGLAGGGTGELFF. CDR3 sequence (DNA): TGTGCCACCGTTGGGGGGCTAGCGGGAGGCGGGACCGGGGAGCTGTTTTTT. V usage is TRBV4-2 and J usage is TRBJ2-2; 11 bases align to TRBD2. This CDR3 has 17 amino acids. Per germline, CDR1 LGHNA and CDR2 YNFKEQ. V dropped 10 bases and J dropped 5; count of bases not matched to a gene: 15.

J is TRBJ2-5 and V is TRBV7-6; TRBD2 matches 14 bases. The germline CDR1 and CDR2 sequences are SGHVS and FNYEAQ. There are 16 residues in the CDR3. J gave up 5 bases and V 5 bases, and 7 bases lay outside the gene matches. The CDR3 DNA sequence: TGTGCCAGCAGCCCGGGACTAGCGGGAGTAGTGGAGACCCAGTACTTC. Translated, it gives CASSPGLAGVVETQYF. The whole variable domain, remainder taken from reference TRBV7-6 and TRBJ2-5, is GAGVSQSPRYKVTKRGQDVALRCDPISGHVSLYWYRQALGQGPEFLTYFNYEAQQDKSGLPNDRFSAERPEGSISTLTIQRTEQRDSAMYRCASSPGLAGVVETQYFGPGTRLLVL.

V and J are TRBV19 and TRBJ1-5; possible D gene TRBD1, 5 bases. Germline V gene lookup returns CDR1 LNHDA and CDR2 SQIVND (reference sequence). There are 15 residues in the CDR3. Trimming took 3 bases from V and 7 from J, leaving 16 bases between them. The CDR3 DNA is TGTGCCAGTAGTATCTTGGGCGGGACGGGACAGCCCCAGCATTTT. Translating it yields CASSILGGTGQPQHF.

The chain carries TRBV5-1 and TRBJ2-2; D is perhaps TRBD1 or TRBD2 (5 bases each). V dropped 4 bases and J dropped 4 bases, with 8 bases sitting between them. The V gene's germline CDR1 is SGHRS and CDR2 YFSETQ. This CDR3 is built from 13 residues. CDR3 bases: TGCGCCAGCAGCGGGGGAAGCACCGGGGAGCTGTTTTTT. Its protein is CASSGGSTGELFF.

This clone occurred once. The CDR3 sequence is CAIRQGPGELFF. CDR3 coding DNA: TGTGCCATCAGACAGGGTCCCGGGGAGCTGTTTTTT. The chain uses TRBV10-3 and TRBJ2-2, with D tentatively TRBD1 (6 bases). CDR1 ENHRY and CDR2 SYGVKD come from the germline V gene. Trimming took off 6 bases at V and 6 bases at J, with 8 bases between the two ends. CDR3 length: 12 amino acids.

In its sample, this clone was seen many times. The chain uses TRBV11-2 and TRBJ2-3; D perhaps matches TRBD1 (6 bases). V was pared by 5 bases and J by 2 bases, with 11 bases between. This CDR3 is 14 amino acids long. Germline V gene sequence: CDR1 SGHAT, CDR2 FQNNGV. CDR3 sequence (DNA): TGTGCCAGCAGCAGACAGGCTTACACAGATACGCAGTATTTT. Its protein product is CASSRQAYTDTQYF. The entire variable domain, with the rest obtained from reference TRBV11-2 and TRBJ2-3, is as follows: EAGVAQSPRYKIIEKRQSVAFWCNPISGHATLYWYQQILGQGPKLLIQFQNNGVVDDSQLPKDRFSAERLKGVDSTLKIQPAKLEDSAVYLCASSRQAYTDTQYFGPGTRLTVL.

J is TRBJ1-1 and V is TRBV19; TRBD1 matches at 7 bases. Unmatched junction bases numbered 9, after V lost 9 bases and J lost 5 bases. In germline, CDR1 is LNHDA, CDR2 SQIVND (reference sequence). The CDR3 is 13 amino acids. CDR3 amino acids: CASSGRGHTEAFF. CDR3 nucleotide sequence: TGTGCCAGCAGCGGGAGGGGGCATACTGAAGCTTTCTTT.

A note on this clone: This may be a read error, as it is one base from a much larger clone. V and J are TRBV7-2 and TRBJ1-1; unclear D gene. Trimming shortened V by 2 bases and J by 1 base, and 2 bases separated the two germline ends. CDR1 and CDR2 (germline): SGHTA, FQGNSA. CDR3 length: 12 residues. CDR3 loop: CASSLTNTEAFF. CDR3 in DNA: TGTGCCAGCAGCTTAACGAACACTGAAGCTTTCTTT.

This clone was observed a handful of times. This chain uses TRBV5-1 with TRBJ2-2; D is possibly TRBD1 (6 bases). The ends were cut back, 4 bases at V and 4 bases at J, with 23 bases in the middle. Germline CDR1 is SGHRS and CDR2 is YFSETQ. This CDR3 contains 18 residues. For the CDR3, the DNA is TGCGCCAGCAGCCCCCGTGGGGCCGGACAGAGAGTCACCGGGGAGCTGTTTTTT. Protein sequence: CASSPRGAGQRVTGELFF.

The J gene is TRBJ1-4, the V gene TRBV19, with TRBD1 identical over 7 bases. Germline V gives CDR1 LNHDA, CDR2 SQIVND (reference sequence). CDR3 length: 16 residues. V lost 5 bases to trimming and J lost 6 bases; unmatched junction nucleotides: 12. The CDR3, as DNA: TGTGCCAGTAGTTCGTCACAGGGGAGTTGGGATGAAAAACTGTTTTTT. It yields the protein CASSSSQGSWDEKLFF.

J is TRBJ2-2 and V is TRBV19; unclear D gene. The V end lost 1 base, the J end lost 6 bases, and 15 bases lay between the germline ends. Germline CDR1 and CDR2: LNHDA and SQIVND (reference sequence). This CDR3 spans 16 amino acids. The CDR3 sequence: CASSIVVRPGAGELFF. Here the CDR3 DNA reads TGTGCCAGTAGTATAGTCGTCAGGCCCGGCGCCGGGGAGCTGTTTTTT.

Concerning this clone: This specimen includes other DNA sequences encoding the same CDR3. CDR3 nucleotides: TGTGCCAGCAGTTTAGGGGGAAATGAAAAACTGTTTTTT. Protein product: CASSLGGNEKLFF. The chain links TRBV28 to TRBJ1-4; tentatively, D is TRBD1 (5 bases). The germline V and J ends were trimmed by 2 bases and 5 bases, with 6 bases remaining between them. The V gene's germline CDR1 is MDHEN and CDR2 SYDVKM. The CDR3 is made up of 13 amino acids. The full variable domain, with the rest looked up from reference TRBV28 and TRBJ1-4, is DVKVTQSSRYLVKRTGEKVFLECVQDMDHENMFWYRQDPGLGLRLIYFSYDVKMKEKGDIPEGYSVSREKKERFSLILESASTNQTSMYLCASSLGGNEKLFFGSGTQLSVL.

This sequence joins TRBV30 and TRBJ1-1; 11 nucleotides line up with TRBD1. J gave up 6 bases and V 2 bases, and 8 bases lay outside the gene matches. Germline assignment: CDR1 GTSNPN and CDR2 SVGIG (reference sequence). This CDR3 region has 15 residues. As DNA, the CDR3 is TGTGCCTGGAGTCTAGGGGGACAGGGGGGACCTGAAGCTTTCTTT. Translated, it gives CAWSLGGQGGPEAFF.

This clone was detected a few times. The CDR3 loop reads CASRSGTYNEQFF. The CDR3 DNA reads TGCGCCAGCCGATCTGGGACGTACAATGAGCAGTTCTTC. The chain recombines TRBV5-1 with TRBJ2-1; TRBD1 or TRBD2 may be the D gene (5 bases each). V lost 7 bases to trimming and J lost 4 bases, with 12 bases between them. CDR1 SGHRS and CDR2 YFSETQ come from the germline V gene. The CDR3 is made up of 13 amino acids. The variable domain in full, with the rest retrieved from reference TRBV5-1 and TRBJ2-1, is KAGVTQTPRYLIKTRGQQVTLSCSPISGHRSVSWYQQTPGQGLQFLFEYFSETQRNKGNFPGRFSGRQFSNSRSEMNVSTLELGDSALYLCASRSGTYNEQFFGPGTRLTVL.

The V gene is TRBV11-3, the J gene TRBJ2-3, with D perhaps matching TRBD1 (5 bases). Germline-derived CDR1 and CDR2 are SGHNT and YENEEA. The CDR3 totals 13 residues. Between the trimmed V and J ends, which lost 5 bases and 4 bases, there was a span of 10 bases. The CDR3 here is CASSLQGSDTQYF. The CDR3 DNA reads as TGTGCCAGCAGCCTCCAGGGTTCAGATACGCAGTATTTT. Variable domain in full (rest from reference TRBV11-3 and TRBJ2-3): EAGVVQSPRYKIIEKKQPVAFWCNPISGHNTLYWYLQNLGQGPELLIRYENEEAVDDSQLPKDRFSAERLKGVDSTLKIQPAELGDSAVYLCASSLQGSDTQYFGPGTRLTVL.

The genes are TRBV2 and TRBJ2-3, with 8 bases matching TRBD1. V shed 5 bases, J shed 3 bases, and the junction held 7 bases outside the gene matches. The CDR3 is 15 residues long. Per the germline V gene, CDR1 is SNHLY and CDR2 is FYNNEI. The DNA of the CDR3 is TGTGCCAGCAGTATAGTAGGACAGGGTACAGATACGCAGTATTTT. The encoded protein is CASSIVGQGTDTQYF.

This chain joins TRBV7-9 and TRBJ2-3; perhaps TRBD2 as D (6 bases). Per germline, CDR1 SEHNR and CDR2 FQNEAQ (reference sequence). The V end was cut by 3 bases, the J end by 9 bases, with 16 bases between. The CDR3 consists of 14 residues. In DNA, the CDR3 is TGTGCCAGCAGCTTCCAAACTAGCAGCGACACGCAGTATTTT. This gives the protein CASSFQTSSDTQYF.

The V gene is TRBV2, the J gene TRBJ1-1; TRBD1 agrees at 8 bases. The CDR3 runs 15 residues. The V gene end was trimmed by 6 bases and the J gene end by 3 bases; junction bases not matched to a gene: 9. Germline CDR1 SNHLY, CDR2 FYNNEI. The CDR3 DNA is TGTGCCAGCAGGGCCCGACAGGGGTTACACACTGAAGCTTTCTTT. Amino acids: CASRARQGLHTEAFF.

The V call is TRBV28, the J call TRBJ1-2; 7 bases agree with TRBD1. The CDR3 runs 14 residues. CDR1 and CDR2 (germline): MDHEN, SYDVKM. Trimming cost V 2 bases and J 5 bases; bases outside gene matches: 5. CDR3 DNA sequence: TGTGCCAGCAGTTTACCCGGGACAGTTTATGGCTACACCTTC. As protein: CASSLPGTVYGYTF.

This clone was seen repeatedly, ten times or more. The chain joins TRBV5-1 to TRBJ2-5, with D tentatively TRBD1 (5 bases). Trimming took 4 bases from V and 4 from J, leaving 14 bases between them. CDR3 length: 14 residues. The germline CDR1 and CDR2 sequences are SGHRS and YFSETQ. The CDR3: CASSPSGNGETQYF. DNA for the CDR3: TGCGCCAGCAGCCCGTCAGGGAATGGAGAGACCCAGTACTTC.